The source of this T cell receptor beta chain is a study of beta chain features in type 1 diabetes. Looking at the study overall: Over all samples combined, 90 million to 140 million sorted cells were examined. Whole-study findings and limits: In type 1 diabetes patients, VDJ junctions had fewer insertions; deletions at these junctions were more frequent. The similarity of naive, central memory and Treg TCRB repertoires appeared greater among patients than among healthy donors. Any PCR bias toward short templates would affect both groups alike. Shorter TCRB CDR3s, moderately but significantly so, were found in Type 1 diabetes patients in all four CD4+ subsets.

Reverse transcription of all isolated RNA meant that expressed TCRB transcripts were sequenced. The data were produced by immunoSEQ multiplex PCR, yet TCRdb's version contains in-frame clones alone and is incomplete. This repertoire shows approximately 730,000 clones, roughly 13% found once; its top ten account for about 0.02%. CDR1 is MNHEY, CDR2 SVGAGI, per germline. The CDR3 runs 15 residues. V trimming: 2 bases; J trimming: 8 bases; junction bases outside the gene matches: 8. A word on this clone: What it binds is not known.

The TCR comes from a young man with type 1 diabetes. The rearrangement uses TRBV6-5 and TRBJ1-2; 10 positions match TRBD1. The sample was naive CD4+ T cells from blood. CDR3 nucleotides: TGTGCCAGCAGTTACAGCGACAGGGGGCATCAGGGCTACACCTTC. Amino acids: CASSYSDRGHQGYTF.